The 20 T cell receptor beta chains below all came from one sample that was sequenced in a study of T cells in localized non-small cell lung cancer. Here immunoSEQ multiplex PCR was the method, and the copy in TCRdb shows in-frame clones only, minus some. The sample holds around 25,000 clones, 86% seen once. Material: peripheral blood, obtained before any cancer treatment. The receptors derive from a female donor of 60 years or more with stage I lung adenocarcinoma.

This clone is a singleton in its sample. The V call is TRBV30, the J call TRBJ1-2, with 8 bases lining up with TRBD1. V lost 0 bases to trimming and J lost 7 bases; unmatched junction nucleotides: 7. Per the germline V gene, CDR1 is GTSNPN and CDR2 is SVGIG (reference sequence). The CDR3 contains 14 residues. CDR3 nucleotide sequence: TGTGCCTGGAGTGTTAAAGGACAGGGACCTGGCTACACCTTC. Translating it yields CAWSVKGQGPGYTF.

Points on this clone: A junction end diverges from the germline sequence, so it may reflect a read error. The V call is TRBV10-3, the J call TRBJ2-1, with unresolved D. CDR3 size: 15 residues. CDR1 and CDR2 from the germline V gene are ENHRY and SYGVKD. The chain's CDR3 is CAIKVGPPPYNKQFF. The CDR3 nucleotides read TGTGCCATCAAAGTAGGGCCTCCTCCCTACAATAAGCAGTTCTTC.

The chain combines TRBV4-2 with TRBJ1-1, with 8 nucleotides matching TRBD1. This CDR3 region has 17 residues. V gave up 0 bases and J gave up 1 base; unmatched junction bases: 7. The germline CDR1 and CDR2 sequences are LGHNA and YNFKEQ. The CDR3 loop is CASSQDPPGQANTEAFF. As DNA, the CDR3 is TGTGCCAGCAGCCAAGATCCGCCGGGACAGGCGAACACTGAAGCTTTCTTT.

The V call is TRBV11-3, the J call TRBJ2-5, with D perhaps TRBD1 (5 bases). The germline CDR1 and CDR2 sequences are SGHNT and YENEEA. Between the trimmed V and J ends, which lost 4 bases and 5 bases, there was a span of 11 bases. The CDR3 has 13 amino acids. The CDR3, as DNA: TGTGCCAGCAGCTCTTGGGGCCGGGAGACCCAGTACTTC. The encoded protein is CASSSWGRETQYF.

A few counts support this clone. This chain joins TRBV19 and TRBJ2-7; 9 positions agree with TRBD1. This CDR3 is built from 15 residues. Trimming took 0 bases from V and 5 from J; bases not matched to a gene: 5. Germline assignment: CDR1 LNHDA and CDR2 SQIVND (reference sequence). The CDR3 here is CASSIDQQGANEQYF. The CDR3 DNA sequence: TGTGCCAGTAGTATAGATCAACAGGGGGCCAACGAGCAGTACTTC.

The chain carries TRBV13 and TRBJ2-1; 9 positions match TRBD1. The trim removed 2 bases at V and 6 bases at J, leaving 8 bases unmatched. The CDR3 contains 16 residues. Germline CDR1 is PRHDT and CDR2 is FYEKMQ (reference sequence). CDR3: CASSLQRDRDFNEQFF. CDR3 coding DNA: TGTGCCAGCAGCTTACAACGGGACAGGGATTTCAATGAGCAGTTCTTC.

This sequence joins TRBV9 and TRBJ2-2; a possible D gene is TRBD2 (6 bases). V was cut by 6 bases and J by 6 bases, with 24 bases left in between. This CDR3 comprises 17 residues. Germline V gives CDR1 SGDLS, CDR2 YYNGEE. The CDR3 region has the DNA TGTGCCAGCAACCCTCAACGGGACTTCGCCAAACCCGGGGAGCTGTTTTTT. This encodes CASNPQRDFAKPGELFF. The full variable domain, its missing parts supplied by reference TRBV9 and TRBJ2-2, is DSGVTQTPKHLITATGQRVTLRCSPRSGDLSVYWYQQSLDQGLQFLIQYYNGEERAKGNILERFSAQQFPDLHSELNLSSLELGDSALYFCASNPQRDFAKPGELFFGEGSRLTVL.

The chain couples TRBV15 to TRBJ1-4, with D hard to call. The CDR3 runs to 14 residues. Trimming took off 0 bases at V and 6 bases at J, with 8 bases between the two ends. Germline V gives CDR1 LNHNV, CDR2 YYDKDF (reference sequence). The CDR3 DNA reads TGTGCCACCAGCAGAGACGGGGATGATGAAAAACTGTTTTTT. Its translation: CATSRDGDDEKLFF.

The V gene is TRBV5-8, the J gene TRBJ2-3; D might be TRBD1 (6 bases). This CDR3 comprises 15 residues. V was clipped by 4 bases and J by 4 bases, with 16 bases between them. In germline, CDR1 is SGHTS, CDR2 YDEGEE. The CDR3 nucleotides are TGTGCCAGCAGCCTCCGGGACAAAGGTGCAGATACGCAGTATTTT. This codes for CASSLRDKGADTQYF.

The CDR3 region has the DNA TGTGCCAGCAGCTTAGCGCGCAGAAACACTGAAGCTTTCTTT. Translated, it gives CASSLARRNTEAFF. The chain links TRBV7-2 to TRBJ1-1; no definite D call. CDR1 is SGHTA, CDR2 FQGNSA, per germline. Trimming removed 0 bases at V and 2 bases at J, with 7 bases between. The CDR3 runs to 14 residues.

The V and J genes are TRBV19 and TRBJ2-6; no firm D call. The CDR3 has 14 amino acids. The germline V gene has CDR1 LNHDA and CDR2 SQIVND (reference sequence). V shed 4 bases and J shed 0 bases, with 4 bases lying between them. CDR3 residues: CASSTDSGANVLTF. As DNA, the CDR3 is TGTGCCAGTAGTACCGACTCTGGGGCCAACGTCCTGACTTTC.

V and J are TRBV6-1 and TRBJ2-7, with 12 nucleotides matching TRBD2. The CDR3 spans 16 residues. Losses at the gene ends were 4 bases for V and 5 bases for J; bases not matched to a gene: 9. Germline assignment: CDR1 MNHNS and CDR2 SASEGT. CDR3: CASSVGASGRAHEQYF. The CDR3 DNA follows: TGTGCCAGCAGTGTCGGGGCTAGCGGGAGGGCCCACGAGCAGTACTTC.

This chain's CDR3 is CASTSTGPDTEAFF. Here the CDR3 DNA reads TGTGCCAGCACCTCGACAGGCCCTGACACTGAAGCTTTCTTT. V is TRBV7-3 and J is TRBJ1-1, with D possibly being TRBD1 (6 bases). Trimming took 7 bases from V and 3 from J, leaving 15 bases between them. Germline V gene data show CDR1 as SGHTA and CDR2 as FQGTGA. This CDR3 comprises 14 residues.

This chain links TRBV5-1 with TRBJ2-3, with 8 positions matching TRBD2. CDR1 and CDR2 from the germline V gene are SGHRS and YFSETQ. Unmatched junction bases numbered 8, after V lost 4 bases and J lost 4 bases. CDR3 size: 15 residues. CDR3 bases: TGCGCCAGCAGCCCCGGGACTAGACAAGCAGATACGCAGTATTTT. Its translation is CASSPGTRQADTQYF.

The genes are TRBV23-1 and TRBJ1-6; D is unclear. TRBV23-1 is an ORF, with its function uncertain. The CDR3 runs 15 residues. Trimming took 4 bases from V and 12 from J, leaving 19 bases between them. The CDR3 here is CASSPKLCAEGPLHF. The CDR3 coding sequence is TGCGCCAGCAGTCCAAAACTGTGCGCCGAGGGACCCCTCCACTTT.

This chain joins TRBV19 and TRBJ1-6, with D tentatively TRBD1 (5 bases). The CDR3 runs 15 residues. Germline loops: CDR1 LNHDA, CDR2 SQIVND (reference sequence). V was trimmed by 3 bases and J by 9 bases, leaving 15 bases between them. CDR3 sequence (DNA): TGTGCCAGTAGTATCCCGGGGCAAGTGGCTTCACCCCTCCACTTT. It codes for CASSIPGQVASPLHF.

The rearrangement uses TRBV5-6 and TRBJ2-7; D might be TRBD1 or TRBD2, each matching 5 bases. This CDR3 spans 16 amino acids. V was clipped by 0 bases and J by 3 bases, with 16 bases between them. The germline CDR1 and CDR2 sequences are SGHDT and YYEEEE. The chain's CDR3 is CASSLEGRVVGYEQYF. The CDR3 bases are TGTGCCAGCAGCTTGGAGGGACGGGTTGTTGGCTACGAGCAGTACTTC. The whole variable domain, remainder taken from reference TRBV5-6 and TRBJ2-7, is DAGVTQSPTHLIKTRGQQVTLRCSPKSGHDTVSWYQQALGQGPQFIFQYYEEEERQRGNFPDRFSGHQFPNYSSELNVNALLLGDSALYLCASSLEGRVVGYEQYFGPGTRLTVT.

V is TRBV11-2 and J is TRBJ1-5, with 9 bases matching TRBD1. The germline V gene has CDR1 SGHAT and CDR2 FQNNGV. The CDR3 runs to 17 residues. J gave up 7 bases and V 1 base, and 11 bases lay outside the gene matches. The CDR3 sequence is CASSLVGGQGVWQPQHF. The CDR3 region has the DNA TGTGCCAGCAGCTTAGTAGGGGGACAGGGAGTATGGCAGCCCCAGCATTTT.

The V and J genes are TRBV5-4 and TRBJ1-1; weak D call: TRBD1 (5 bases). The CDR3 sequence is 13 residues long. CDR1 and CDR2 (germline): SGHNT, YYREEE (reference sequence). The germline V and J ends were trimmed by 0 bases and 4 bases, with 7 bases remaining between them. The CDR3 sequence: CASSLDGGTEAFF. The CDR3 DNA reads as TGTGCCAGCAGCTTGGATGGGGGCACTGAAGCTTTCTTT.

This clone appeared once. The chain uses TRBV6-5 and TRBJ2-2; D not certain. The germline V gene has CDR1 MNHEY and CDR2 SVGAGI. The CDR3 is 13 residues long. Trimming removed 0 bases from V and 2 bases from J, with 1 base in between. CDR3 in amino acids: CASSYSNTGELFF. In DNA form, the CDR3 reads TGTGCCAGCAGTTACTCCAACACCGGGGAGCTGTTTTTT.